These 16 T cell receptor beta chains were sequenced from one sample in a study of T cell clusters in autoimmune cytopenias. Each sample's input was approximately 0.25 ug genomic DNA, 30,000 to 45,000 genome equivalents. TRB rearrangements were amplified by touch-down multiplex PCR with mixed TRB-A/B primers. TCRdb processed the multiplex PCR reads again and assigns one entry to each CDR3 protein, with no DNA. The listing contains 3,000 to 3,500 distinct CDR3 sequences. The sample was peripheral blood. Receptor source: a human donor with an autoimmune cytopenia, with autoimmune hepatitis or in good health (not recorded which).

By frequency, this clonotype registers medium-sized. J is TRBJ1-1 and V is TRBV7-9; the TRBD1 assignment by TCRdb is unverifiable without DNA. CDR3 length: 13 amino acids. Germline CDR1 reads SEHNR; CDR2 reads FQNEAQ (reference sequence). CDR3 loop: CASGTGGNTEAFF.

This chain joins TRBV5-4 and TRBJ2-2; TCRdb lists TRBD2, though no DNA is available to test this call. From germline, CDR1 is SGHNT and CDR2 YYREEE (reference sequence). There are 16 residues in the CDR3. CDR3 in amino acids: CASSLPGLRNTGELFF.

This chain uses TRBV27 with TRBJ2-3; TCRdb calls TRBD1, which cannot be checked without DNA. In germline, CDR1 is MNHEY, CDR2 SMNVEV (reference sequence). This CDR3 contains 14 residues. CDR3 sequence: CASSFNRGEGTQYF.

This chain uses TRBV10-2 with TRBJ2-1; TCRdb's D call of TRBD2 is untestable without DNA. This CDR3 has 15 amino acids. Germline V gene lookup returns CDR1 WSHSY and CDR2 SAAADI. CDR3 sequence reads: CASSDLSGVSNEQFF.

By frequency, this clonotype registers medium-sized (0.01 to 0.1%). CDR3 protein: CASSLYRSYEQYF. The chain is built from TRBV5-6 and TRBJ2-7. Germline values: CDR1 SGHDT, CDR2 YYEEEE. The CDR3 runs 13 residues.

According to its frequency, this clonotype is medium-sized. The CDR3 sequence is CASSLEGGDGELFF. This rearrangement joins TRBV7-2 to TRBJ2-2; TCRdb proposes TRBD1, but this gene call is untestable without DNA. CDR1 SGHTA and CDR2 FQGNSA come from the germline V gene. The CDR3 is made up of 14 amino acids.

This clonotype counts as medium-sized by frequency. The V and J genes are TRBV6-5 and TRBJ2-7; TCRdb lists TRBD1, though no DNA is available to test this call. Germline CDR1 is MNHEY and CDR2 is SVGAGI. This CDR3 comprises 17 residues. This chain's CDR3 is CASSWSSTTGGGYEQYF.

This clonotype is called medium-sized based on its frequency. The V call is TRBV6-5, the J call TRBJ2-7; as DNA is missing, the TRBD1 call by TCRdb cannot be tested. The V gene's germline CDR1 is MNHEY and CDR2 SVGAGI. The CDR3 is 15 amino acids. The CDR3 spells CASSYSARGYYEQYF.

The chain carries TRBV18 and TRBJ2-7; with no DNA, the TCRdb D assignment of TRBD1 cannot be verified. Germline CDR1 and CDR2: KGHSH and LQKENI. The CDR3 contains 18 residues. The chain's CDR3 is CASSPGANTFLNSYEQYF.

The chain is built from TRBV11-2 and TRBJ2-3; TCRdb designates TRBD1, a call that cannot be tested without DNA. CDR1 and CDR2 from the germline V gene are SGHAT and FQNNGV. The CDR3 runs to 17 residues. This CDR3 is CASSLQGEGAGTDTQYF.

The chain uses TRBV21-1 and TRBJ2-3; TCRdb's D gene call, TRBD2, goes unchecked for lack of DNA. TRBV21-1 is described as a pseudogene. The CDR3 length is 17 residues. CDR3 loop: CASSKEGTSGPTDTQYF.

The V call is TRBV28, the J call TRBJ1-1. Per germline, CDR1 MDHEN and CDR2 SYDVKM. This CDR3 comprises 15 residues. CDR3 residues: CASRPLSLDRTEAFF.

The chain uses TRBV7-9 and TRBJ2-3. CDR3 length equals 16 residues. Germline loops: CDR1 SEHNR, CDR2 FQNEAQ (reference sequence). CDR3 region: CASSFVTVTSTDTQYF.

This sequence joins TRBV5-1 and TRBJ1-2. Germline CDR1 and CDR2: SGHRS and YFSETQ. The length of the CDR3 is 12 residues. This CDR3 is CASSLNTGGYTF.

V usage is TRBV11-2 and J usage is TRBJ2-5; lacking DNA, the TRBD2 call made by TCRdb goes unchecked. The CDR3 has 14 amino acids. CDR1 is SGHAT, CDR2 FQNNGV, per germline. The CDR3 protein is CASSSGGELETQYF.

This chain joins TRBV18 and TRBJ1-5; TCRdb reports TRBD1, a call that lacks DNA to check it against. The CDR3 extends over 16 amino acids. Looked up from germline, CDR1 is KGHSH and CDR2 is LQKENI. This CDR3 is CASSPETGRGDQPQHF.